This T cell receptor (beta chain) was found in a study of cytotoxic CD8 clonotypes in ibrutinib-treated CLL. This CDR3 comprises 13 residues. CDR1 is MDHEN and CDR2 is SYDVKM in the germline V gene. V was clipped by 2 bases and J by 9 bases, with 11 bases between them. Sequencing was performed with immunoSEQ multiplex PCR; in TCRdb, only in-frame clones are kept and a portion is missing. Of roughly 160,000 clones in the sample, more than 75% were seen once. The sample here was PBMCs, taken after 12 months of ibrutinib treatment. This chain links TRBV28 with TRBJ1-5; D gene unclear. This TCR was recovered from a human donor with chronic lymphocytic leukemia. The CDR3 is CASSLVGVRPQHF. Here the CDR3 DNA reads TGTGCCAGCAGTTTAGTCGGGGTTCGGCCCCAGCATTTT.